Each of the 14 T cell receptor beta chains below was sequenced from the same sample in a study of metastatic and nonmetastatic thyroid tumors. With MiXCR, TCRdb called clones anew from the PCR reads. The sample consists of tens of thousands of clones, about 29% of them appearing once. No patient had received any treatment before thyroid surgery. The sequenced sample was blood. The source of these receptors is a male donor with papillary thyroid cancer or a benign thyroid nodule (not recorded which). Some clones in this sample may be carry-over from other donors' samples.

V is TRBV28 and J is TRBJ2-3, with 12 positions matching TRBD2. In germline, CDR1 is MDHEN, CDR2 SYDVKM. With 4 bases clipped from V and 1 base from J, the junction kept 9 bases outside the gene matches. The CDR3 sequence is 18 residues long. CDR3 sequence reads: CASSSSGRARVGTDTQYF. CDR3 sequence (DNA): TGTGCCAGCAGTTCTAGCGGGAGGGCCAGGGTGGGCACAGATACGCAGTATTTT.

By share of the sample, this clone is medium-sized. This rearrangement joins TRBV11-2 to TRBJ2-7; the match to TRBD2 covers 10 bases. The length of the CDR3 is 14 residues. Looked up from germline, CDR1 is SGHAT and CDR2 is FQNNGV. The V gene end was trimmed by 4 bases and the J gene end by 3 bases; junction bases not matched to a gene: 3. The chain's CDR3 is CASSSRTSGYEQYF. The CDR3 nucleotides are TGTGCCAGCAGCTCAAGGACTAGCGGCTACGAGCAGTACTTC.

This clone was seen ten or more times. A much more abundant neighbour one base away suggests this may be a read error. The chain employs TRBV19 and TRBJ2-3, with D unclear. V lost 9 bases and J lost 2, with 15 bases in between. Germline-derived CDR1 and CDR2 are LNHDA and SQIVND (reference sequence). This CDR3 has 14 residues. Here the CDR3 reads CASQKGRHTDTQYF. The CDR3 bases are TGTGCCAGCCAGAAAGGACGCCACACAGATACGCAGTATTTT.

The V call is TRBV6-1, the J call TRBJ1-2, with 10 bases aligning to TRBD1. After removal of 7 bases from V and 1 base from J, the junction contained 6 bases not matched to a gene. The CDR3 runs 15 residues. Germline CDR1 MNHNS, CDR2 SASEGT. As DNA, the CDR3 is TGTGCCAGCATAACAGGGACAGGGGTTAACTATGGCTACACCTTC. Its protein is CASITGTGVNYGYTF.

This chain links TRBV6-5 with TRBJ2-2, with TRBD2 as a possible D gene (5 bases). Germline-derived CDR1 and CDR2 are MNHEY and SVGAGI. The CDR3 loop spans 16 amino acids. V was clipped by 2 bases and J by 9 bases, with 19 bases between them. CDR3 region: CASSYPGASGRRELFF. The CDR3 DNA reads as TGTGCCAGCAGTTACCCCGGAGCGTCGGGGAGAAGGGAGCTGTTTTTT.

The V gene is TRBV19, the J gene TRBJ2-7; 7 bases agree with TRBD2. Germline V lookup: CDR1 LNHDA, CDR2 SQIVND (reference sequence). The CDR3 sequence is 13 residues long. V lost 7 bases and J lost 3; bases outside the gene matches: 6. The CDR3: CASNPSGGYEQYF. The CDR3 DNA sequence: TGTGCCAGTAATCCTAGCGGTGGCTACGAGCAGTACTTC. Full variable domain (outside the CDR3, taken from reference TRBV19 and TRBJ2-7): DGGITQSPKYLFRKEGQNVTLSCEQNLNHDAMYWYRQDPGQGLRLIYYSQIVNDFQKGDIAEGYSVSREKKESFPLTVTSAQKNPTAFYLCASNPSGGYEQYFGPGTRLTVT.

On this clone itself: One base away lies a much larger clone, so this may be a sequencing read error. In nucleotides, the CDR3 is TGTGCCAGCAGCGTTACAGGGGGCGCGGAGACCCAGTACTTC. It specifies CASSVTGGAETQYF. The chain links TRBV9 to TRBJ2-5; TRBD1 matches at 9 bases. Germline-derived CDR1 and CDR2 are SGDLS and YYNGEE. This CDR3 comprises 14 residues. V dropped 2 bases and J dropped 5; count of bases not matched to a gene: 4.

In nucleotides, the CDR3 is TGCAGTGCTAGCAGGGGAAACTATGGCTACACCTTC. This gives the protein CSASRGNYGYTF. This chain uses TRBV20-1 with TRBJ1-2; possibly TRBD1 for D (6 bases). The CDR3 runs 12 residues. V gave up 3 bases and J gave up 2 bases, with 7 bases separating them. CDR1 is DFQATT, CDR2 SNEGSKA, per germline (reference sequence).

This clone was recorded only once. The chain combines TRBV20-1 with TRBJ2-1, with a possible D match to TRBD2 (5 bases). Germline values: CDR1 DFQATT, CDR2 SNEGSKA (reference sequence). Deletions cut 5 bases from V and 2 bases from J, with 16 bases between. The CDR3 sequence is 15 residues long. CDR3 DNA: TGCAGTGCTGAGGGCAGCGTTATAGCCTACAATGAGCAGTTCTTC. As protein: CSAEGSVIAYNEQFF.

The table lists this clone with a few counts. The chain employs TRBV11-2 and TRBJ1-2, with D possibly being TRBD1 (6 bases). Germline values: CDR1 SGHAT, CDR2 FQNNGV. The CDR3 runs to 13 residues. The V gene lost 1 base and the J gene lost 8 bases, with 11 bases spanning the gap. The CDR3 loop is CASSLGGAQGYTF. Written as DNA, the CDR3 is TGTGCCAGCAGCTTAGGGGGGGCGCAGGGCTACACCTTC.

The gene calls are TRBV12-3 or TRBV12-4 and TRBJ2-1, with D hard to call. The germline V and J ends were trimmed by 3 bases and 5 bases, with 2 bases remaining between them. The CDR3 totals 11 residues. CDR3 nucleotides: TGTGCCAGCAGTTTGAACAATGAGCAGTTCTTC. It encodes CASSLNNEQFF.

This clone has only a few counts. V gene TRBV25-1 combines with J gene TRBJ2-5, with a tentative D call TRBD1 (5 bases). From germline, CDR1 is MGHDK and CDR2 SYGVNS. This CDR3 is built from 13 residues. V was trimmed by 4 bases and J by 4 bases, leaving 10 bases between them. The CDR3 nucleotides read TGTGCCAGCAGTGTCAGGGCCGGAGAGACCCAGTACTTC. Encoded protein: CASSVRAGETQYF.

The rearrangement joins TRBV11-3 to TRBJ2-2, with D possibly matching TRBD2 (5 bases). Trimming removed 4 bases at V and 4 bases at J, with 13 bases between. Germline CDR1 reads SGHNT; CDR2 reads YENEEA. There are 15 residues in the CDR3. CDR3 sequence reads: CASSWDEGITGELFF. Written as DNA, the CDR3 is TGTGCCAGCAGCTGGGATGAGGGCATCACCGGGGAGCTGTTTTTT.

The gene calls are TRBV5-1 and TRBJ1-2; TRBD1 matches at 7 bases. V shed 4 bases, J shed 2 bases, and the junction held 14 bases outside the gene matches. There are 17 residues in the CDR3. Per germline, CDR1 SGHRS and CDR2 YFSETQ. The chain's CDR3 is CASSLFRTGTVNYGYTF. CDR3 sequence (DNA): TGCGCCAGCAGCCTTTTCAGAACCGGGACAGTCAACTATGGCTACACCTTC.